The 30 T cell receptor beta chains below all came from one sample that was sequenced in a study of OX40 agonist ivuxolimab in advanced cancers. Assay used: immunoSEQ multiplex PCR; TCRdb lists only in-frame clones, some missing. The table has about 46,000 clones, 70% to 85% seen once. Sequenced here: CD4+ or CD8+ T cells sorted from blood, sampled in a trial of the OX40 agonist ivuxolimab. These receptors originate from an adult with an advanced solid tumor such as melanoma, head and neck, liver or kidney cancer.

The chain combines TRBV7-9 with TRBJ1-6; 8 bases agree with TRBD1. CDR1 and CDR2 (germline): SEHNR, FQNEAQ (reference sequence). The CDR3 spans 16 residues. Unmatched junction bases numbered 5, after V lost 1 base and J lost 6 bases. The CDR3 DNA sequence: TGTGCCAGCAGCTTAGGCTGGGACAGGATTAATTCACCCCTCCACTTT. Protein sequence: CASSLGWDRINSPLHF.

This sequence joins TRBV6-1 and TRBJ1-1; D is uncertain. The CDR3 runs to 13 residues. Germline values: CDR1 MNHNS, CDR2 SASEGT. V lost 7 bases and J 1 base, leaving 10 bases between the germline ends. Here the CDR3 DNA reads TGTGCCAGCAATAAGGTACAGAACACTGAAGCTTTCTTT. Its protein product is CASNKVQNTEAFF.

The chain couples TRBV30 to TRBJ1-4, with 8 bases that match TRBD1. Germline CDR1 and CDR2: GTSNPN and SVGIG (reference sequence). V was clipped by 3 bases and J by 8 bases; unmatched bases: 8. The CDR3 spans 14 residues. The CDR3, as DNA: TGTGCCTGGAGAAAGACAGGGGTGAGGGAAAAACTGTTTTTT. Its protein product is CAWRKTGVREKLFF.

The J gene is TRBJ1-1, the V gene TRBV11-2; D perhaps matches TRBD1 (6 bases). The germline V gene has CDR1 SGHAT and CDR2 FQNNGV. CDR3 length equals 19 residues. The V and J ends lost 4 bases and 1 base respectively, with 25 bases between them. The CDR3 sequence: CASSSAGPGQWGGNTEAFF. CDR3 bases: TGTGCCAGCAGCTCCGCTGGTCCCGGACAGTGGGGGGGGAACACTGAAGCTTTCTTT.

The rearrangement joins TRBV2 to TRBJ1-5, with TRBD1 matching 9 bases. The V segment lost 3 bases and the J segment 9 bases; nucleotides outside the gene matches: 9. The germline V gene has CDR1 SNHLY and CDR2 FYNNEI. The CDR3 contains 15 residues. This chain's CDR3 is CASSETGTGIRPQHF. DNA of the CDR3: TGTGCCAGCAGTGAGACCGGGACAGGGATTCGGCCCCAGCATTTT.

This clone was seen a single time. The V call is TRBV5-6, the J call TRBJ1-2; no firm D call. The CDR3 runs to 13 residues. V was cut by 4 bases and J by 7 bases, with 14 bases left in between. CDR1 is SGHDT and CDR2 is YYEEEE in the germline V gene. CDR3 nucleotides: TGTGCCAGCAGCCTGGCTAGGGAGGGTGGCTACACCTTC. Amino acids: CASSLAREGGYTF.

This clone was recorded once. The J gene is TRBJ1-2, the V gene TRBV5-6, with D unclear. The CDR3 consists of 13 residues. V dropped 6 bases and J dropped 4 bases, with 13 bases sitting between them. The V gene's germline CDR1 is SGHDT and CDR2 YYEEEE. CDR3 residues: CASNPGLGYGYTF. Written as DNA, the CDR3 is TGTGCCAGCAACCCGGGGTTAGGCTATGGCTACACCTTC.

The V and J genes are TRBV11-2 and TRBJ2-1; possible D gene TRBD2, 6 bases. The germline gives CDR1 SGHAT, CDR2 FQNNGV. The CDR3 sequence is 13 residues long. Trimming shortened V by 5 bases and J by 10 bases, and 15 bases separated the two germline ends. The CDR3 reads CASSPRGFMEQFF. The CDR3 DNA sequence: TGTGCCAGCAGCCCCCGGGGGTTCATGGAGCAGTTCTTC.

The CDR3 nucleotides are TGTGCCAGCAGCCAGAGACGGGAAGGGCTGGAGCTGTTTTTT. Protein sequence: CASSQRREGLELFF. The rearrangement uses TRBV7-9 and TRBJ2-2, with D perhaps TRBD2 (5 bases). This CDR3 spans 14 amino acids. V dropped 5 bases and J dropped 10 bases, with 17 bases sitting between them. Per germline, CDR1 SEHNR and CDR2 FQNEAQ (reference sequence).

V usage is TRBV7-9 and J usage is TRBJ1-4, with D possibly matching TRBD1 (5 bases). The CDR3 runs to 15 residues. V lost 1 base and J 7 bases, leaving 13 bases between the germline ends. CDR1 is SEHNR, CDR2 FQNEAQ, per germline (reference sequence). The CDR3 is CASSLVEGQGEKLFF. In nucleotides, the CDR3 is TGTGCCAGCAGCTTAGTCGAGGGGCAAGGTGAAAAACTGTTTTTT.

The gene calls are TRBV5-1 and TRBJ2-7, with 14 bases matching TRBD2. Losses at the gene ends were 4 bases for V and 1 base for J; bases not matched to a gene: 7. Per germline, CDR1 SGHRS and CDR2 YFSETQ. The CDR3 is 17 amino acids. The CDR3 DNA reads as TGCGCCAGCAGCATCGGACTAGCGGGGGGCGGATCCTACGAGCAGTACTTC. Amino acid sequence: CASSIGLAGGGSYEQYF.

V is TRBV28 and J is TRBJ1-2; D is perhaps TRBD1 (6 bases). Germline V gene data show CDR1 as MDHEN and CDR2 as SYDVKM. V was pared by 3 bases and J by 4 bases, with 9 bases between. This CDR3 spans 13 amino acids. The CDR3 region is CASSFDRLYGYTF. CDR3 coding DNA: TGTGCCAGCAGTTTCGACAGGCTCTATGGCTACACCTTC.

V is TRBV19 and J is TRBJ2-2, with D unresolved. The CDR3 is 14 residues long. Germline-derived CDR1 and CDR2 are LNHDA and SQIVND (reference sequence). V dropped 7 bases and J dropped 3 bases, with 12 bases sitting between them. The CDR3 region is CASTVSPYTGELFF. CDR3 in DNA: TGTGCCAGTACCGTGTCGCCATACACCGGGGAGCTGTTTTTT.

This chain joins TRBV5-1 and TRBJ2-5; 9 positions agree with TRBD1. CDR3 size: 14 residues. CDR1 and CDR2 from the germline V gene are SGHRS and YFSETQ. J gave up 2 bases and V 7 bases, and 6 bases lay outside the gene matches. The CDR3 protein is CASRLGTGQETQYF. CDR3 nucleotides: TGCGCCAGCCGGCTTGGGACAGGGCAAGAGACCCAGTACTTC.

The chain uses TRBV15 and TRBJ1-1; D may be TRBD1 (6 bases). CDR3 length equals 15 residues. The V end was cut by 0 bases, the J end by 1 base, with 9 bases between. The V gene's germline CDR1 is LNHNV and CDR2 YYDKDF (reference sequence). The CDR3 sequence is CATSREKGQNTEAFF. CDR3 DNA sequence: TGTGCCACCAGCAGAGAGAAGGGACAGAACACTGAAGCTTTCTTT.

The rearrangement links TRBV7-2 to TRBJ1-3; D unresolved. CDR3 length: 16 amino acids. Trimming left V 3 bases short and J 0 bases short, with 12 bases between. CDR1 SGHTA and CDR2 FQGNSA come from the germline V gene. Here the CDR3 DNA reads TGTGCCAGCAGCTTGGACCCGGTTAGCTCTGGAAACACCATATATTTT. It is translated as CASSLDPVSSGNTIYF.

The gene calls are TRBV7-2 and TRBJ1-1; TRBD1 aligns across 8 bases. V lost 1 base, J lost 3 bases, and 4 bases stayed unmatched. The germline gives CDR1 SGHTA, CDR2 FQGNSA. The CDR3 loop spans 15 amino acids. The CDR3 DNA reads TGTGCCAGCAGCTTAGTTGCCAGGGGGCACACTGAAGCTTTCTTT. This codes for CASSLVARGHTEAFF.

V and J are TRBV6-1 and TRBJ1-6; TRBD1 is a possible D gene (6 bases). Trimming shortened V by 5 bases and J by 6 bases, and 8 bases separated the two germline ends. This CDR3 contains 13 residues. Germline assignment: CDR1 MNHNS and CDR2 SASEGT. The CDR3 nucleotides are TGTGCCAGCAGTTTACAGGGTAATTCACCCCTCCACTTT. It encodes CASSLQGNSPLHF.

The V and J genes are TRBV7-9 and TRBJ2-3; no definite D call. The length of the CDR3 is 14 residues. Germline-derived CDR1 and CDR2 are SEHNR and FQNEAQ (reference sequence). V gave up 5 bases and J gave up 4 bases, with 13 bases separating them. The CDR3 loop reads CASSESVSADTQYF. The CDR3 DNA reads TGTGCCAGCAGCGAATCTGTTTCCGCAGATACGCAGTATTTT. The whole variable domain, filled in from reference TRBV7-9 and TRBJ2-3, reads DTGVSQNPRHKITKRGQNVTFRCDPISEHNRLYWYRQTLGQGPEFLTYFQNEAQLEKSRLLSDRFSAERPKGSFSTLEIQRTEQGDSAMYLCASSESVSADTQYFGPGTRLTVL.

The genes are TRBV5-5 and TRBJ2-1; 7 bases align to TRBD2. The CDR3 is 15 residues long. Unmatched junction bases numbered 12, after V lost 0 bases and J lost 12 bases. CDR1 is SGHKS and CDR2 is YYEKEE in the germline V gene (reference sequence). The CDR3: CASSLAPGRGGGQFF. CDR3 bases: TGTGCCAGCAGCTTGGCCCCGGGGAGGGGCGGGGGGCAGTTCTTC.

The chain couples TRBV7-2 to TRBJ2-2; TRBD1 agrees at 7 bases. Germline V gene data show CDR1 as SGHTA and CDR2 as FQGNSA. The CDR3 consists of 17 residues. The trim removed 1 base at V and 4 bases at J, leaving 9 bases unmatched. In DNA, the CDR3 is TGTGCCAGCAGCTTAGTTAGAGGGGGCATGGGCACCGGGGAGCTGTTTTTT. Residues: CASSLVRGGMGTGELFF.

This chain connects TRBV5-8 to TRBJ2-2, with D perhaps TRBD1 (5 bases). Deletions cut 4 bases from V and 1 base from J, with 8 bases between. This CDR3 has 14 amino acids. CDR1 and CDR2 from the germline V gene are SGHTS and YDEGEE. The CDR3 loop is CASSADRNTGELFF. CDR3 bases: TGTGCCAGCAGCGCCGACAGGAACACCGGGGAGCTGTTTTTT.

This clone has only one observation. The chain is built from TRBV6-5 and TRBJ1-6, with 7 bases matching TRBD1. Germline V gives CDR1 MNHEY, CDR2 SVGAGI. CDR3 length equals 15 residues. V lost 4 bases and J lost 7; bases outside the gene matches: 7. The CDR3, as DNA: TGTGCCAGCAGTTCCACCGGGACAGCGAATTCACCCCTCCACTTT. Amino acids: CASSSTGTANSPLHF.

V is TRBV30 and J is TRBJ2-3; possibly TRBD2 for D (5 bases). Trimming removed 0 bases at V and 1 base at J, with 20 bases between. Germline V CDR1 and CDR2: GTSNPN, SVGIG (reference sequence). This CDR3 has 18 amino acids. DNA for the CDR3: TGTGCCTGGAGTGTACCCGGGGTTAAAGGGATCGGCACAGATACGCAGTATTTT. It is translated as CAWSVPGVKGIGTDTQYF.

This chain connects TRBV11-2 to TRBJ2-3; no firm D call. The CDR3 loop spans 12 amino acids. Per germline, CDR1 SGHAT and CDR2 FQNNGV. V lost 2 bases and J lost 6, with 6 bases in between. In DNA, the CDR3 is TGTGCCAGCAGCTTATTCCCCGATACGCAGTATTTT. This encodes CASSLFPDTQYF.

This clone was seen a single time. This chain uses TRBV18 with TRBJ1-3; possibly TRBD1 for D (6 bases). The CDR3 consists of 13 residues. The germline V gene has CDR1 KGHSH and CDR2 LQKENI. Trimming took off 9 bases at V and 4 bases at J, with 13 bases between the two ends. The DNA of the CDR3 is TGTGCCAGTTCCGGGACAAACGGAAACACCATATATTTT. Its protein is CASSGTNGNTIYF.

This rearrangement joins TRBV5-1 to TRBJ2-7; D might be TRBD1 (7 bases). The CDR3 contains 15 residues. CDR1 is SGHRS, CDR2 YFSETQ, per germline. V shed 4 bases and J shed 7 bases, with 21 bases lying between them. This CDR3 reads CASSKDRTKGGEQYF. The CDR3 coding sequence is TGCGCCAGCAGCAAGGACAGGACTAAGGGGGGAGAGCAGTACTTC.

As concerns this clone: At one end the junction does not follow the germline gene, possibly because of a read error. J is TRBJ1-3 and V is TRBV6-4; D gene unclear. Germline V gene sequence: CDR1 MRHNA, CDR2 SNTAGT. The CDR3 length is 16 residues. CDR3 DNA: TGTGCCACCCTTCGACAAACGGAGAACTCTCGAAACACCATATATTTT. Residues: CATLRQTENSRNTIYF.

The V and J genes are TRBV10-2 and TRBJ2-3; D uncertain. V lost 4 bases and J lost 3, with 5 bases in between. CDR1 is WSHSY, CDR2 SAAADI, per germline. CDR3 size: 12 residues. CDR3 in DNA: TGCGCCAGCAGTGCAACTACAGATACGCAGTATTTT. This sequence encodes CASSATTDTQYF.

The chain is built from TRBV4-3 and TRBJ2-2; D is uncertain. Trimming stripped 0 bases from V and 5 bases from J, with 4 bases between. CDR1 and CDR2 (germline): LGHNA, YSLEER. The CDR3 covers 13 residues. The CDR3, as DNA: TGCGCCAGCAGCCAAGATTTAACCGGGGAGCTGTTTTTT. Protein: CASSQDLTGELFF.